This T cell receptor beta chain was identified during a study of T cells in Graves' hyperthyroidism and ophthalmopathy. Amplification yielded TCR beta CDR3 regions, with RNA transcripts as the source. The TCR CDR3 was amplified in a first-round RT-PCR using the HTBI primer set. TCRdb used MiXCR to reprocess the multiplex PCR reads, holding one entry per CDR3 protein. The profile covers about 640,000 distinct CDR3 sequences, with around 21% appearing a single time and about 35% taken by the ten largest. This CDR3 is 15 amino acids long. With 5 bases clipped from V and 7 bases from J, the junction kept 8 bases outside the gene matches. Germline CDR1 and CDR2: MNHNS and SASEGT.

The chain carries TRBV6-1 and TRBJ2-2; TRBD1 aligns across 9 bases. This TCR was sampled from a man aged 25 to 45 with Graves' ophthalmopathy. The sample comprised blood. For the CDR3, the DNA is TGTGCCAGCAGTTTCCACAGGGGGCGTGGCGGGGAGCTGTTTTTT. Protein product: CASSFHRGRGGELFF.